The count of the clone carrying this TCR beta chain is one. Its matching antigen is unknown. The sample originates from a study of shared clonotypes between healthy human individuals. General study findings and limits: In several donors, approximately 5% of naive CD4 clonotypes appeared in common.

Using immunoSEQ multiplex PCR, the repertoire was profiled, and TCRdb retains in-frame clones only, with some absent. In the table there are some 1,100,000 clones, around 78% of which are singletons. With V trimmed by 6 bases and J by 5 bases, 3 bases remained unmatched. Germline V gives CDR1 SNHLY, CDR2 FYNNEI. The CDR3 totals 12 residues. The sequenced sample consisted of memory CD4+ T cells from PBMCs. Documented subset: CD45RA-negative fraction. This chain joins TRBV2 and TRBJ2-5; 7 nucleotides agree with TRBD2. The TCR comes from a man between 18 and 29 years old in good health. Some clones in this sample may be carry-over from other donors' samples. The CDR3 loop is CASRGEGETQYF. The DNA for the CDR3 is TGTGCCAGCAGGGGGGAGGGGGAGACCCAGTACTTC.